These 13 T cell receptor beta chains were all obtained from the same sample, sequenced in a study of blood T cells in healthy people across ages. A second PCR, run for about 7 to 11 cycles, used a sample-barcoded 5' primer plus a J-beta primer mix. One entry per CDR3 protein results from TCRdb running MiXCR on the 5' RACE reads. The sample consists of over 700,000 distinct CDR3 sequences, 20% to 25% of them appearing once. The same data also went into a second study, on T cells of mothers and their children.

The sequenced sample consisted of blood. These receptors were taken from a boy under 18 in good health.

J is TRBJ2-7 and V is TRBV7-9; the match to TRBD1 covers 8 bases. Trimming took 5 bases from V and 6 from J; bases not matched to a gene: 6. Germline-derived CDR1 and CDR2 are SEHNR and FQNEAQ (reference sequence). This CDR3 has 13 residues. DNA for the CDR3: TGTGCCAGCAGCGTCACAGGGGGAGTCGAGCAGTACTTC. It translates to CASSVTGGVEQYF.

Of note for this clonotype: A much larger clone sits a single nucleotide away, making a read error possible. The CDR3 sequence: CASSGRGGKETHYF. In DNA, the CDR3 is TGTGCCAGCAGCGGGCGGGGTGGAAAGGAGACCCACTACTTC. The V and J genes are TRBV7-9 and TRBJ2-5, with D tentatively TRBD2 (6 bases). This CDR3 is 14 amino acids long. Per germline, CDR1 SEHNR and CDR2 FQNEAQ (reference sequence).

The chain carries TRBV7-2 and TRBJ1-2; 7 bases map to TRBD1. CDR1 is SGHTA and CDR2 is FQGNSA in the germline V gene. The CDR3 length is 15 residues. After removal of 3 bases from V and 3 bases from J, the junction contained 7 bases not matched to a gene. The CDR3 DNA is TGTGCCAGCAGCTTGACTTACAGGGGAGACTATGGCTACACCTTC. Translated, it gives CASSLTYRGDYGYTF.

The chain is built from TRBV7-9 and TRBJ1-4, with D possibly matching TRBD1 (6 bases). This CDR3 spans 14 amino acids. Germline values: CDR1 SEHNR, CDR2 FQNEAQ (reference sequence). Trimming removed 4 bases at V and 4 bases at J, with 10 bases between. DNA for the CDR3: TGTGCCAGCAGCTACCAGGGGTTTAATGAAAAACTGTTTTTT. Its translation is CASSYQGFNEKLFF.

J is TRBJ2-7 and V is TRBV7-9; D uncertain. Trimming shortened V by 5 bases and J by 3 bases, and 8 bases separated the two germline ends. CDR1 and CDR2 (germline): SEHNR, FQNEAQ (reference sequence). CDR3 length: 12 residues. In DNA, the CDR3 is TGTGCCAGCAGCCTTATGTACTACGAGCAGTACTTC. This encodes CASSLMYYEQYF.

The V gene is TRBV25-1, the J gene TRBJ2-5; D is uncertain. V was shortened by 1 base and J by 5 bases, with 14 bases between the two germline ends. Germline V gene lookup returns CDR1 MGHDK and CDR2 SYGVNS. CDR3 length: 15 residues. In DNA form, the CDR3 reads TGTGCCAGCAGTGAATCCCTGGACGGCAGGGAGACCCAGTACTTC. Protein sequence: CASSESLDGRETQYF. Full variable domain (outside the CDR3, taken from reference TRBV25-1 and TRBJ2-5): EADIYQTPRYLVIGTGKKITLECSQTMGHDKMYWYQQDPGMELHLIHYSYGVNSTEKGDLSSESTVSRIRTEHFPLTLESARPSHTSQYLCASSESLDGRETQYFGPGTRLLVL.

This clonotype was seen a handful of times. The V gene is TRBV3-1, the J gene TRBJ2-2; TRBD2 is a possible D gene (6 bases). The germline V gene encodes CDR1 LGHDT and CDR2 YNNKEL (reference sequence). Trimming took 0 bases from V and 1 from J, leaving 15 bases between them. The CDR3 is 18 amino acids. The CDR3 protein is CASSQEDPIGGNTGELFF. CDR3 sequence (DNA): TGTGCCAGCAGCCAAGAAGACCCGATCGGGGGGAACACCGGGGAGCTGTTTTTT.

The rearrangement joins TRBV7-9 to TRBJ2-5, with D tentatively TRBD1 or TRBD2 (5 bases each). Germline V lookup: CDR1 SEHNR, CDR2 FQNEAQ (reference sequence). Trimming left V 5 bases short and J 1 base short, with 23 bases between. CDR3 length equals 18 residues. The CDR3 loop is CASSLRPFGGGPQETQYF. CDR3 coding DNA: TGTGCCAGCAGCCTAAGGCCTTTTGGGGGTGGCCCCCAAGAGACCCAGTACTTC.

CDR3 protein: CASSEPVRGETQYF. The DNA for the CDR3 is TGTGCCAGCAGTGAACCCGTTCGTGGAGAGACCCAGTACTTC. The V and J genes are TRBV6-1 and TRBJ2-5; no clear D. The CDR3 is 14 amino acids. Germline CDR1 MNHNS, CDR2 SASEGT. Trimming removed 2 bases from V and 4 bases from J, with 11 bases in between.

This clonotype showed up just a few times. CDR3 loop: CAISVSASGGAEETQYF. The CDR3 DNA reads as TGTGCCATCAGTGTTTCGGCTAGCGGGGGGGCCGAGGAGACCCAGTACTTC. The chain uses TRBV10-3 and TRBJ2-5, with 12 bases aligning to TRBD2. The CDR3 runs 17 residues. Germline V gene lookup returns CDR1 ENHRY and CDR2 SYGVKD. Trimming removed 4 bases from V and 5 bases from J; junction bases left unmatched: 11.

The V gene is TRBV29-1, the J gene TRBJ1-5, with D maybe TRBD1 (5 bases). This CDR3 is built from 12 residues. With 8 bases removed from V and 7 bases from J, the gap between germline ends came to 15 bases. CDR1 and CDR2 (germline): SQVTM, ANQGSEA. The CDR3 reads CSIGDGDQPQHF. Here the CDR3 DNA reads TGCAGCATAGGGGATGGGGACCAGCCCCAGCATTTT.

The chain recombines TRBV3-1 with TRBJ1-2; D gene ambiguous. Germline CDR1 LGHDT, CDR2 YNNKEL (reference sequence). V was cut by 0 bases and J by 7 bases, with 12 bases left in between. The CDR3 loop spans 14 amino acids. In DNA, the CDR3 is TGTGCCAGCAGCCAAGATGTAGAGGTCGGTGGCTACACCTTC. This sequence encodes CASSQDVEVGGYTF.

The chain has TRBV20-1 and TRBJ2-5; D is uncertain. The assigned J gene may be wrong: the sequence end matches TRBJ2-7 better. Germline CDR1 and CDR2: DFQATT and SNEGSKA (reference sequence). The CDR3 spans 15 residues. The CDR3 loop is CSALGRELTSYEQYF. The DNA of the CDR3 is TGCAGTGCCTTGGGAAGAGAGTTGACCTCCTACGAGCAGTACTTC.